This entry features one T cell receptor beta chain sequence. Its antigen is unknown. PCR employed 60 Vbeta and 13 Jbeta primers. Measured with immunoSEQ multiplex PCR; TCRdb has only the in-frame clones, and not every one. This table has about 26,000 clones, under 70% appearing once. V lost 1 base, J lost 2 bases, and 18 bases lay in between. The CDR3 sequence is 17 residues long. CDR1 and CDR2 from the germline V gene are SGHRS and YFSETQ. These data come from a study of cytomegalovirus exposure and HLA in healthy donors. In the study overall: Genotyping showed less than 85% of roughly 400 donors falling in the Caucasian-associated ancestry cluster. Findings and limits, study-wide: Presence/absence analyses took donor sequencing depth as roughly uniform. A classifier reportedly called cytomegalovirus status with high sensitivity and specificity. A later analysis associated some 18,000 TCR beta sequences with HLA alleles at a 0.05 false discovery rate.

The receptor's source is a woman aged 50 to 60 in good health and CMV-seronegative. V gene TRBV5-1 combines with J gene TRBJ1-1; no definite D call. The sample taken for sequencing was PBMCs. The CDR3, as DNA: TGCGCCAGCAGCTTGCCGCCGGCTAGCGGTATCAACACTGAAGCTTTCTTT. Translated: CASSLPPASGINTEAFF.